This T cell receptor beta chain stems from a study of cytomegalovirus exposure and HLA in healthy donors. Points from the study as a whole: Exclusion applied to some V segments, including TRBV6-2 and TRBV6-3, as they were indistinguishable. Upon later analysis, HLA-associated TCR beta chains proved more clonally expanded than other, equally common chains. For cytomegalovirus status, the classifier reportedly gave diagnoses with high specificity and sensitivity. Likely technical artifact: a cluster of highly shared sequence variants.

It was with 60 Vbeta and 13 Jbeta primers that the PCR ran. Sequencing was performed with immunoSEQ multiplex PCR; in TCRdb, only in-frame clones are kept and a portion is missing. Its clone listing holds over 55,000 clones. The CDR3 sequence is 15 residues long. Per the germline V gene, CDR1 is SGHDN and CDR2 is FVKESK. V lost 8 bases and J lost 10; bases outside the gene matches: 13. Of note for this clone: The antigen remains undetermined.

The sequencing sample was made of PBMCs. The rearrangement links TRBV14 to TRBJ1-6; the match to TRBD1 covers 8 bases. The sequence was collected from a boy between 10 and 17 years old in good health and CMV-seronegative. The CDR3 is CASGTSGGRGSPLHF. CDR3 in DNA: TGTGCCAGCGGAACATCAGGGGGCAGGGGCTCACCCCTCCACTTT.